These 2 T cell receptor beta chains were all obtained from the same sample, sequenced in a study of T cell changes during pregnancy in multiple sclerosis. Libraries were prepared by immunoSEQ multiplex PCR; TCRdb keeps only in-frame clonotypes and omits some of them. The table includes 70,000 to 80,000 clones, approximately 92% detected once. Sequenced here: peripheral blood, sampled in the first trimester of pregnancy. The receptors come from a female donor with multiple sclerosis, enrolled in a pregnancy study.

This clone appeared a few times. The chain employs TRBV19 and TRBJ1-5; D not resolved. V lost 6 bases and J lost 4, with 16 bases in between. The CDR3 sequence is 15 residues long. Looked up from germline, CDR1 is LNHDA and CDR2 is SQIVND (reference sequence). The CDR3 sequence is CASSQEGFPNQPQHF. CDR3 DNA sequence: TGTGCCAGTAGCCAGGAGGGATTCCCGAATCAGCCCCAGCATTTT.

This sequence joins TRBV27 and TRBJ1-1, with TRBD1 identical over 9 bases. This CDR3 region has 13 residues. With V trimmed by 6 bases and J by 6 bases, 5 bases remained unmatched. CDR1 is MNHEY and CDR2 is SMNVEV in the germline V gene (reference sequence). The CDR3 bases are TGTGCCAGCAGCGGACAGGGGTTGGCTGAAGCTTTCTTT. Encoded protein: CASSGQGLAEAFF.